The present entry profiles one T cell receptor beta chain with its context. The sample, around 9.9 milliliters of peripheral blood, was drawn from each donor. Total RNA amounts of at least 6 micrograms were extracted per sample. The sample originates from a study of blood T cells in healthy people across ages. A sample-barcoded 5' primer and a J-beta primer mix were used in a second PCR of roughly 7 to 11 cycles. Each CDR3 protein gets one entry after TCRdb re-called the 5' RACE reads with MiXCR. The sample lists approximately 670,000 distinct CDR3 sequences, 40% to 45% seen once, with about 32% in the top ten. This receptor was obtained from a man at least 80 years old in good health. Sequences were obtained from blood.

CDR3 DNA: TGCGCCAGCAGCCACGAGTTACGGGGACGGACCTATGGCTACACCTTC. Translating it yields CASSHELRGRTYGYTF. The chain recombines TRBV4-3 with TRBJ1-2; TRBD1 is a possible D gene (5 bases). In germline, CDR1 is LGHNA, CDR2 YSLEER. Trimming removed 3 bases from V and 4 bases from J, with 18 bases in between. The CDR3 totals 16 residues.